The TCR beta chain described here comes from a study of blood T cell repertoires in COVID-19. The data were produced by immunoSEQ multiplex PCR, yet TCRdb's version contains in-frame clones alone and is incomplete. The sample lists just under 300,000 clones, approximately 86% occurring once. This TCR derives from a man between 65 and 85 years old with acute or convalescent COVID-19. The specimen was peripheral blood.

The chain's CDR3 is CASSILTGDTGELFF. As DNA, the CDR3 is TGTGCCAGTAGTATCCTGACAGGGGACACCGGGGAGCTGTTTTTT. The rearrangement joins TRBV19 to TRBJ2-2, with 8 nucleotides matching TRBD1. Looked up from germline, CDR1 is LNHDA and CDR2 is SQIVND (reference sequence). V lost 3 bases and J lost 3; bases outside the gene matches: 3. The CDR3 has 15 amino acids.